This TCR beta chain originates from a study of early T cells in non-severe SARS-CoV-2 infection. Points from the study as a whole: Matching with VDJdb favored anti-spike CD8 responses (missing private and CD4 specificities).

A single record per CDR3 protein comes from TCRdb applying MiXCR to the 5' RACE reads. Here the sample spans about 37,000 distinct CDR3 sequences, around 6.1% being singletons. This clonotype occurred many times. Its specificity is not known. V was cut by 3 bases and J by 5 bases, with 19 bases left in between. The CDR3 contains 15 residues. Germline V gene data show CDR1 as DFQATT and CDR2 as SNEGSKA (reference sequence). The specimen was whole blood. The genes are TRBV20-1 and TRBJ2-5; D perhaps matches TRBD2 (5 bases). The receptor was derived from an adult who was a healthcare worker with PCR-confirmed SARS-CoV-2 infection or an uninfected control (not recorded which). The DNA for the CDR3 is TGCAGTGCTAGGGAGCCGGGATCAGCAATTGAGACCCAGTACTTC. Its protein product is CSAREPGSAIETQYF.